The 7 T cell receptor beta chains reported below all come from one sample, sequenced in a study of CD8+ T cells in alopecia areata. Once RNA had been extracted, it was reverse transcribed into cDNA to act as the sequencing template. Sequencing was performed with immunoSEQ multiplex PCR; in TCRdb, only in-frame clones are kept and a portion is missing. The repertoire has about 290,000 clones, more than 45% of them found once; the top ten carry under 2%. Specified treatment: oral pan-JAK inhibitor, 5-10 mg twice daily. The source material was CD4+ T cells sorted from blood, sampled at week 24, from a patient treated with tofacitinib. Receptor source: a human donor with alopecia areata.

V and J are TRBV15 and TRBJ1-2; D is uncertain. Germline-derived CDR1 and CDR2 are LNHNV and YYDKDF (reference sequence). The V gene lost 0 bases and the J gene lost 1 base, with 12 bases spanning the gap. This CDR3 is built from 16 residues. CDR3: CATSRDSRLINYGYTF. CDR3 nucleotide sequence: TGTGCCACCAGCAGAGATAGTCGGCTGATTAACTATGGCTACACCTTC.

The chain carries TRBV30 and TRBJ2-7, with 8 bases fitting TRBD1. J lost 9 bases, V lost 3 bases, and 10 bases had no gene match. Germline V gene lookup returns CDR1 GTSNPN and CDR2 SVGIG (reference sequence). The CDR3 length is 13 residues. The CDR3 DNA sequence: TGTGCCTGGAGAGGACAGGGCCCGCCGGGGCAGTACTTC. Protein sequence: CAWRGQGPPGQYF.

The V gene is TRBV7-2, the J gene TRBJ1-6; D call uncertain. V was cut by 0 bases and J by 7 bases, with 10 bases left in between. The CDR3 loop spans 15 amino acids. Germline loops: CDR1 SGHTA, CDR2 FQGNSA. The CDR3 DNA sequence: TGTGCCAGCAGCTTAGCCCCAGGTGGCAATTCACCCCTCCACTTT. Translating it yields CASSLAPGGNSPLHF.

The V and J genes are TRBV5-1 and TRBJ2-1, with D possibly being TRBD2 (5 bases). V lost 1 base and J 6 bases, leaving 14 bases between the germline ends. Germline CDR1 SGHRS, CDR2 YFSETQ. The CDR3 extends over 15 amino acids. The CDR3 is CASSLITAESNEQFF. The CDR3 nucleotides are TGCGCCAGCAGCTTGATTACAGCGGAAAGCAATGAGCAGTTCTTC.

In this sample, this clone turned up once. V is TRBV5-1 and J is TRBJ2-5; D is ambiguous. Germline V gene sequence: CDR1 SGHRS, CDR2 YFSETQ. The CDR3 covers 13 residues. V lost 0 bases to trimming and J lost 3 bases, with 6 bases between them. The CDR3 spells CASSLGPEETQYF. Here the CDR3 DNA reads TGCGCCAGCAGCTTGGGCCCAGAAGAGACCCAGTACTTC.

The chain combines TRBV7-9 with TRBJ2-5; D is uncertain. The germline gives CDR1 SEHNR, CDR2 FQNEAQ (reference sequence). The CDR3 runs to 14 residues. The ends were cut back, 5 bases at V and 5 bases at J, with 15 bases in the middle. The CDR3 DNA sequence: TGTGCCAGCAGCCCCCCCGGGCTGATGGAGACCCAGTACTTC. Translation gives CASSPPGLMETQYF. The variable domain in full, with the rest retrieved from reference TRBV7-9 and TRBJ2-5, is DTGVSQNPRHKITKRGQNVTFRCDPISEHNRLYWYRQTLGQGPEFLTYFQNEAQLEKSRLLSDRFSAERPKGSFSTLEIQRTEQGDSAMYLCASSPPGLMETQYFGPGTRLLVL.

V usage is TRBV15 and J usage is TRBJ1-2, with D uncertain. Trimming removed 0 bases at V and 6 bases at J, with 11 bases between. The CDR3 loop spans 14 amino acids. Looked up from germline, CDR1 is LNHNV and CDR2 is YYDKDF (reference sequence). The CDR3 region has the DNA TGTGCCACCAGCAGAGAGATAGACGGGAATGGCTACACCTTC. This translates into CATSREIDGNGYTF.